The next 16 T cell receptor beta chains were all read from a single sample in a study of blood T cell repertoires in COVID-19. Data came from immunoSEQ multiplex PCR; TCRdb stores just in-frame clones and leaves some out. The profile shows approximately 35,000 clones, approximately 80% of them singletons. The sequenced material came from peripheral blood. The receptors here all came from a man of 80 years or more with acute or convalescent COVID-19.

The V gene is TRBV2, the J gene TRBJ2-1, with 12 bases identical to TRBD1. CDR1 SNHLY and CDR2 FYNNEI come from the germline V gene. Trimming took 6 bases from V and 10 from J; bases not matched to a gene: 7. The CDR3 has 14 amino acids. The CDR3 protein is CASRGQGASGEQFF. The CDR3 DNA reads TGTGCCAGCAGGGGACAGGGGGCTTCAGGGGAGCAGTTCTTC.

V is TRBV27 and J is TRBJ2-7; TRBD2 aligns across 9 bases. Unmatched junction bases numbered 11, after V lost 6 bases and J lost 5 bases. There are 15 residues in the CDR3. Germline CDR1 is MNHEY and CDR2 is SMNVEV (reference sequence). CDR3 region: CASSNAGGPIHEQYF. DNA of the CDR3: TGTGCCAGCAGCAACGCGGGAGGGCCAATCCACGAGCAGTACTTC.

V and J are TRBV30 and TRBJ2-1; TRBD2 matches 11 bases. CDR1 and CDR2 from the germline V gene are GTSNPN and SVGIG (reference sequence). The CDR3 is made up of 14 amino acids. The V and J ends lost 0 bases and 9 bases, in that order; junction bases with no gene match: 4. This chain's CDR3 is CAWSVGLAGGEQFF. The DNA of the CDR3 is TGTGCCTGGAGTGTCGGGCTAGCGGGAGGTGAGCAGTTCTTC.

The CDR3 is CASRGGPYNEQFF. The CDR3 nucleotides are TGTGCCAGCAGGGGAGGACCGTACAATGAGCAGTTCTTC. V usage is TRBV5-4 and J usage is TRBJ2-1; D perhaps matches TRBD2 (6 bases). The CDR3 contains 13 residues. The germline V gene has CDR1 SGHNT and CDR2 YYREEE (reference sequence). The V end lost 5 bases, the J end lost 4 bases, and 10 bases lay between the germline ends.

This clone was seen a single time. The chain employs TRBV29-1 and TRBJ1-2, with D uncertain. Germline V CDR1 and CDR2: SQVTM, ANQGSEA. The V end was cut by 7 bases, the J end by 6 bases, with 12 bases between. CDR3 size: 11 residues. CDR3 DNA sequence: TGCAGCGGCCTGGAGGCGGATGGCTACACCTTC. The encoded protein is CSGLEADGYTF.

This chain joins TRBV6-5 and TRBJ2-7; 8 bases fit TRBD1. CDR3 length equals 15 residues. Germline trimming cut 9 bases from V and 2 bases from J; bases unmatched to any gene: 12. Germline CDR1 reads MNHEY; CDR2 reads SVGAGI. The CDR3 DNA is TGTGCCAGTAAAAGGAACTCGGGACAGGCCTACGAGCAGTACTTC. Its translation is CASKRNSGQAYEQYF.

This chain connects TRBV9 to TRBJ2-7; 12 bases are a match to TRBD1. J was trimmed by 5 bases and V by 2 bases; bases with no gene match: 5. Germline CDR1 and CDR2: SGDLS and YYNGEE. CDR3 length: 15 amino acids. CDR3 bases: TGTGCCAGCAGCGTCGGGACAGGGGGCATCCACGAGCAGTACTTC. This sequence encodes CASSVGTGGIHEQYF.

The chain has TRBV18 and TRBJ1-5; 9 nucleotides line up with TRBD1. Germline trimming cut 6 bases from V and 2 bases from J; bases unmatched to any gene: 8. Germline V gene sequence: CDR1 KGHSH, CDR2 LQKENI. The CDR3 is 16 amino acids. The CDR3 coding sequence is TGTGCCAGCTCCCGGGTGGACAGGGGAGGCAATCAGCCCCAGCATTTT. As protein: CASSRVDRGGNQPQHF.

This chain joins TRBV5-1 and TRBJ1-1; D uncertain. V was cut by 0 bases and J by 3 bases, with 6 bases left in between. There are 13 residues in the CDR3. Germline CDR1 is SGHRS and CDR2 is YFSETQ. In nucleotides, the CDR3 is TGCGCCAGCAGCTTGGCCGGGGACACTGAAGCTTTCTTT. It translates to CASSLAGDTEAFF.

V gene TRBV2 combines with J gene TRBJ2-1; TRBD2 might be the D (5 bases). Germline assignment: CDR1 SNHLY and CDR2 FYNNEI. The V gene lost 4 bases and the J gene lost 4 bases, with 14 bases spanning the gap. This CDR3 region has 15 residues. Here the CDR3 DNA reads TGTGCCAGCAGTGTAAGTTTTTCGGGATACAATGAGCAGTTCTTC. This translates into CASSVSFSGYNEQFF.

This clone has more than one count but fewer than ten. This sequence joins TRBV19 and TRBJ2-3; 14 positions agree with TRBD2. The CDR3 has 16 residues. Germline V gene lookup returns CDR1 LNHDA and CDR2 SQIVND (reference sequence). V lost 6 bases to trimming and J lost 5 bases; unmatched junction nucleotides: 7. The CDR3 region is CASSRTSGGYQDTQYF. CDR3 DNA sequence: TGTGCCAGTAGCAGGACTAGCGGGGGGTATCAAGATACGCAGTATTTT.

The rearrangement links TRBV28 to TRBJ2-7; D might be TRBD1 (6 bases). Per germline, CDR1 MDHEN and CDR2 SYDVKM. V lost 9 bases to trimming and J lost 3 bases, with 12 bases between them. This CDR3 is 12 amino acids long. The CDR3 region has the DNA TGTGCCAGTCTTGGGGGCAACTACGAGCAGTACTTC. It encodes CASLGGNYEQYF.

The rearrangement uses TRBV19 and TRBJ2-1; D not resolved. The germline gives CDR1 LNHDA, CDR2 SQIVND (reference sequence). The CDR3 has 16 amino acids. V was cut by 5 bases and J by 0 bases, with 14 bases left in between. The CDR3 DNA reads TGTGCCAGTAGTGTCAAGAGCGAGAGCTCCTACAATGAGCAGTTCTTC. It encodes CASSVKSESSYNEQFF.

The chain is built from TRBV4-3 and TRBJ2-3; 7 nucleotides align to TRBD2. The CDR3 spans 15 residues. V gave up 1 base and J gave up 6 bases; unmatched junction bases: 7. Per the germline V gene, CDR1 is LGHNA and CDR2 is YSLEER. The CDR3 is CASSQVPSGGDTQYF. In DNA, the CDR3 is TGCGCCAGCAGCCAAGTCCCTAGCGGAGGGGATACGCAGTATTTT.

The gene calls are TRBV7-6 and TRBJ2-5, with D perhaps matching TRBD1 (5 bases). The CDR3 has 15 residues. The V end was cut by 1 base, the J end by 2 bases, with 11 bases between. Germline CDR1 is SGHVS and CDR2 is FNYEAQ. CDR3 nucleotide sequence: TGTGCCAGCAGCTTAGACCGGCACAGGCAAGAGACCCAGTACTTC. Its translation is CASSLDRHRQETQYF.

CDR3 amino acids: CASSLGGTGPHEQFF. The CDR3 nucleotides read TGTGCCAGCAGTTTAGGAGGTACAGGGCCCCATGAGCAGTTCTTC. The chain carries TRBV28 and TRBJ2-1, with D tentatively TRBD1 (6 bases). CDR3 length: 15 amino acids. The V gene lost 2 bases and the J gene lost 8 bases, with 16 bases spanning the gap. Germline CDR1 is MDHEN and CDR2 is SYDVKM.